This TCR beta chain came from a study of tumor and adjacent non-tumor tissue in lung cancer. Note on this clonotype: Mismatch with germline at one junction end may stem from a read error.

Three rounds of nested PCR, following a modified ARM-PCR protocol, produced the TCRbeta library. TCRdb processed the multiplex PCR reads anew with MiXCR; each CDR3 protein has one entry. Counted here are about 75,000 distinct CDR3 sequences, about three quarters occurring once; the ten biggest clones make up roughly 12%. No cell sorting was done before RNA was extracted from the tissue. The receptor comes from a woman aged 45-59 years with non-small cell lung cancer. Sequencing input: lung tumor tissue.

CDR3 sequence reads: CTSSYSRSGSPLHF. Here the CDR3 DNA reads TGTACCAGCAGTTACTCGAGGAGCGGTTCACCCCTCCACTTT. The rearrangement uses TRBV6-5 and TRBJ1-6; D is undetermined. Germline values: CDR1 MNHEY, CDR2 SVGAGI. The CDR3 spans 14 residues.